This entry lists 16 T cell receptor beta chains sequenced from one sample in a study of T cell changes during pregnancy in multiple sclerosis. TCRdb's table, derived via immunoSEQ multiplex PCR, lists solely in-frame clones and lacks some. The sample records tens of thousands of clones, approximately 90% being singletons. The material sequenced was CD4+ T cells from peripheral blood mononuclear cells, taken after pregnancy. The receptor source for this set is a female donor with multiple sclerosis, enrolled in a pregnancy study.

In its sample, this clone was seen once. In DNA form, the CDR3 reads TGTGCCAGCAGTTCTCCCTTCGGGACACCTGGCCGGGGGCAGTTCTTC. This sequence encodes CASSSPFGTPGRGQFF. V is TRBV6-5 and J is TRBJ2-1; tentative D call: TRBD1 (6 bases). Trimming cost V 4 bases and J 12 bases, with 25 bases left between them. The length of the CDR3 is 16 residues. Germline V lookup: CDR1 MNHEY, CDR2 SVGAGI.

The gene calls are TRBV29-1 and TRBJ2-3; 11 bases match TRBD2. This CDR3 comprises 14 residues. V was clipped by 4 bases and J by 5 bases; unmatched bases: 5. Germline loops: CDR1 SQVTM, CDR2 ANQGSEA. The CDR3: CSVGSLAGVDTQYF. The CDR3 DNA sequence: TGCAGCGTTGGCTCACTAGCGGGGGTAGATACGCAGTATTTT.

Here the CDR3 reads CASSPPGLNQETQYF. CDR3 sequence (DNA): TGTGCCAGCTCCCCGCCGGGTCTCAACCAAGAGACCCAGTACTTC. V gene TRBV18 combines with J gene TRBJ2-5; D not resolved. Germline CDR1 and CDR2: KGHSH and LQKENI. V shed 6 bases and J shed 0 bases, with 14 bases lying between them. The CDR3 runs 15 residues.

This chain uses TRBV7-9 with TRBJ2-5; 13 bases map to TRBD2. The CDR3 runs to 16 residues. V shed 5 bases, J shed 1 base, and the junction held 4 bases outside the gene matches. The germline V gene encodes CDR1 SEHNR and CDR2 FQNEAQ (reference sequence). The CDR3: CASSRTSGGSQETQYF. The CDR3, as DNA: TGTGCCAGCAGCCGGACTAGCGGGGGAAGCCAAGAGACCCAGTACTTC.

V gene TRBV6-5 combines with J gene TRBJ1-5, with D possibly being TRBD1 (6 bases). V was pared by 2 bases and J by 7 bases, with 12 bases between. The germline V gene encodes CDR1 MNHEY and CDR2 SVGAGI. The CDR3 length is 14 residues. CDR3 DNA sequence: TGTGCCAGCAGTTACGGGGCAGGGGAACAGCCCCAGCATTTT. Translating it yields CASSYGAGEQPQHF.

The V call is TRBV5-1, the J call TRBJ1-2, with a weak D call TRBD1 (5 bases). Germline V lookup: CDR1 SGHRS, CDR2 YFSETQ. V lost 0 bases and J 2 bases, leaving 8 bases between the germline ends. The CDR3 loop spans 14 amino acids. The CDR3 loop reads CASSLDRGNYGYTF. The CDR3 DNA reads as TGCGCCAGCAGCTTGGATCGGGGGAACTATGGCTACACCTTC.

The chain combines TRBV6-5 with TRBJ1-4, with D possibly being TRBD1 (5 bases). CDR1 is MNHEY, CDR2 SVGAGI, per germline. CDR3 size: 14 residues. V was cut by 0 bases and J by 11 bases, with 13 bases left in between. The CDR3 nucleotides read TGTGCCAGCAGTTACTCGGCCGGGGGAGGGAAACTGTTTTTT. Its translation: CASSYSAGGGKLFF.

V and J are TRBV9 and TRBJ2-3; D gene uncertain. Germline V gene lookup returns CDR1 SGDLS and CDR2 YYNGEE. The CDR3 length is 15 residues. V was pared by 4 bases and J by 1 base, with 13 bases between. The CDR3 bases are TGTGCCAGCAGCCGTCCGAGGCTAGGCACAGATACGCAGTATTTT. Protein: CASSRPRLGTDTQYF.

The V and J genes are TRBV20-1 and TRBJ2-7; D unclear. The ends were cut back, 5 bases at V and 3 bases at J, with 8 bases in the middle. The CDR3 totals 11 residues. Germline V gives CDR1 DFQATT, CDR2 SNEGSKA (reference sequence). CDR3 bases: TGCAGTGCTCCCAGAAACTACGAGCAGTACTTC. It is translated as CSAPRNYEQYF.

This clone has a single count. The rearrangement uses TRBV5-1 and TRBJ1-2, with 8 bases identical to TRBD1. The length of the CDR3 is 14 residues. Germline CDR1 is SGHRS and CDR2 is YFSETQ. V gave up 0 bases and J gave up 2 bases; unmatched junction bases: 0. CDR3 amino acids: CASSLGDRNYGYTF. The CDR3, as DNA: TGCGCCAGCAGCTTGGGGGACAGGAACTATGGCTACACCTTC.

The V call is TRBV5-6, the J call TRBJ1-2; 10 bases agree with TRBD1. The CDR3 consists of 12 residues. The J segment lost 8 bases and the V segment lost 4 bases, leaving 2 bases of the junction unmatched. CDR1 is SGHDT and CDR2 is YYEEEE in the germline V gene. For the CDR3, the DNA is TGTGCCAGCAGCCGGGGACAGGGGGGCTACACCTTC. Its protein is CASSRGQGGYTF.

V and J are TRBV9 and TRBJ2-7, with a tentative D call TRBD1 (5 bases). The length of the CDR3 is 13 residues. V lost 3 bases and J 2 bases, leaving 9 bases between the germline ends. Per germline, CDR1 SGDLS and CDR2 YYNGEE. The CDR3 DNA sequence: TGTGCCAGCAGCGGCCCGGACACCTACGAGCAGTACTTC. Its translation is CASSGPDTYEQYF.

The chain carries TRBV18 and TRBJ1-2, with 11 bases fitting TRBD1. The CDR3 has 14 amino acids. CDR1 and CDR2 from the germline V gene are KGHSH and LQKENI. Germline trimming cut 5 bases from V and 6 bases from J; bases unmatched to any gene: 5. The CDR3 DNA reads TGTGCCAGCTCAATTACGGGACAGGGGGATGGCTACACCTTC. It codes for CASSITGQGDGYTF.

The gene calls are TRBV5-4 and TRBJ1-4; D not certain. V was clipped by 4 bases and J by 8 bases, with 15 bases between them. Germline loops: CDR1 SGHNT, CDR2 YYREEE (reference sequence). CDR3 length equals 14 residues. The DNA of the CDR3 is TGTGCCAGCAGCCGCGTCCTGAACGGGGAAAAACTGTTTTTT. It translates to CASSRVLNGEKLFF.

This clone was seen a few times. The rearrangement joins TRBV7-8 to TRBJ2-7; no reliable D call. The CDR3 totals 14 residues. Per the germline V gene, CDR1 is SGHVS and CDR2 is FQNEAQ. Between the trimmed V and J ends, which lost 1 base and 2 bases, there was a span of 9 bases. In nucleotides, the CDR3 is TGTGCCAGCAGCTTAGTAGCCTATGCCTACGAGCAGTACTTC. As protein: CASSLVAYAYEQYF.

This chain joins TRBV7-8 and TRBJ2-7; D gene uncertain. CDR1 is SGHVS and CDR2 is FQNEAQ in the germline V gene. There are 14 residues in the CDR3. V lost 3 bases to trimming and J lost 2 bases, with 11 bases between them. This CDR3 reads CASSFPGVTYEQYF. The CDR3 DNA follows: TGTGCCAGCAGCTTTCCGGGTGTGACCTACGAGCAGTACTTC.